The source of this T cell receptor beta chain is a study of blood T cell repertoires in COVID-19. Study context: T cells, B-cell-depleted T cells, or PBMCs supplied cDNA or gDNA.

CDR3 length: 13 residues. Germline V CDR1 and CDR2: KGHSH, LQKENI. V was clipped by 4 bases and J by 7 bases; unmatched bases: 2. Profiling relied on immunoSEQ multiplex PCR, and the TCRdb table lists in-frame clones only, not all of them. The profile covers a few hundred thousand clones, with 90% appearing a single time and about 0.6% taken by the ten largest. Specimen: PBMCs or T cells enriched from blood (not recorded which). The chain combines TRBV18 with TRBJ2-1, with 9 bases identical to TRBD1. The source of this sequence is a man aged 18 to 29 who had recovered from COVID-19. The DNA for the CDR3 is TGTGCCAGCTCACTAGACAGGGGGAATGAGCAGTTCTTC. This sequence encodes CASSLDRGNEQFF.